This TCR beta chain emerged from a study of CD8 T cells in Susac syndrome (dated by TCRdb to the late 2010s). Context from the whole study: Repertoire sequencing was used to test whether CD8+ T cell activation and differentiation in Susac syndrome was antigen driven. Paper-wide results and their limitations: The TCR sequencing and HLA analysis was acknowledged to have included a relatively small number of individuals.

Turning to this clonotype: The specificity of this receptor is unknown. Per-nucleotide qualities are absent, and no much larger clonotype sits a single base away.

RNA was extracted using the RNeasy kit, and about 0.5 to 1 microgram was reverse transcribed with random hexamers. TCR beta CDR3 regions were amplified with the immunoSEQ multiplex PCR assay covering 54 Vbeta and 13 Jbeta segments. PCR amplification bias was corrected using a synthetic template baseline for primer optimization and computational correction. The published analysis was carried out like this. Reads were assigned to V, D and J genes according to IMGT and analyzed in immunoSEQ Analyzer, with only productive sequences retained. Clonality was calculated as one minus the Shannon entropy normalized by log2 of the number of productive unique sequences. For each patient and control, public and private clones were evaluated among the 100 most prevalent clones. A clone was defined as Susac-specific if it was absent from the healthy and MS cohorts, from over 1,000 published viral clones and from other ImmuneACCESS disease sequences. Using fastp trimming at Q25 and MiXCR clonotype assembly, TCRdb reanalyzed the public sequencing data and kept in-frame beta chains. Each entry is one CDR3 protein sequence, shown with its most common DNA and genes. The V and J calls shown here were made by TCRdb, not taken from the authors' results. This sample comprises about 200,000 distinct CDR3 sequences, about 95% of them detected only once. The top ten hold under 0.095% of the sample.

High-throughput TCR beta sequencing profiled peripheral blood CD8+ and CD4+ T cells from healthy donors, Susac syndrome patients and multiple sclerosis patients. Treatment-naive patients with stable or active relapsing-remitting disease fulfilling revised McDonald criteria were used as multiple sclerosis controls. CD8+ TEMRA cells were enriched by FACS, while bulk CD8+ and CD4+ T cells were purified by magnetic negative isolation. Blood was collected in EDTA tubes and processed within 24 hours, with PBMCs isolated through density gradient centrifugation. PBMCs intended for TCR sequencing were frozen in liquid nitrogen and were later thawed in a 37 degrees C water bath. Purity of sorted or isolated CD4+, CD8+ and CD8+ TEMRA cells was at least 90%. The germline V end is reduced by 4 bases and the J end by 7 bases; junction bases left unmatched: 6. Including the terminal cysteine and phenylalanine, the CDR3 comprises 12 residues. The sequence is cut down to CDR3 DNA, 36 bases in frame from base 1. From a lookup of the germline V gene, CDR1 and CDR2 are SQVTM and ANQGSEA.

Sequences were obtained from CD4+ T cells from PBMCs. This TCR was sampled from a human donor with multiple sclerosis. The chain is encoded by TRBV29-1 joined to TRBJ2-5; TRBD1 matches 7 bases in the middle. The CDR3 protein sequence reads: CSVASQGWTQYF. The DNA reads TGCAGCGTTGCGTCACAGGGGTGGACCCAGTACTTC.